This is a list of T cell receptor beta chains from one sample in a study of OX40 agonist ivuxolimab in advanced cancers. Profiled with immunoSEQ multiplex PCR; TCRdb holds only in-frame clones, not every one. This table has tens of thousands of clones, 81% appearing once. Specimen: CD4+ or CD8+ T cells sorted from blood, collected in a trial of the OX40 agonist ivuxolimab. These TCRs come from an adult with an advanced solid tumor such as melanoma, head and neck, liver or kidney cancer. CDR3s include the opening cysteine and the closing phenylalanine or tryptophan. Fields, in order: V gene, J gene, CDR3 protein.

>TRBV2|TRBJ2-2
CASTRVETGELFF
>TRBV6-1|TRBJ2-3
CASSEAAGLTDTQYF
>TRBV6-1|TRBJ1-2
CASSEDWGSGNYGYTF
>TRBV7-3|TRBJ1-2
CASSLTGSDGYTF
>TRBV6-6|TRBJ1-4
CASATGTRTTNEKLFF
>TRBV5-1|TRBJ1-1
CASSPGTEGGPAFF
>TRBV9|TRBJ1-3
CASSVFSGKSSGNTIYF
>TRBV5-6|TRBJ2-7
CASSLDRRNYEQYF
>TRBV5-1|TRBJ2-1
CASSLTGTYNGQFF
>TRBV5-1|TRBJ2-1
CASSLGTSGSYEQFF
>TRBV28|TRBJ1-1
CASRRQRNTEAFF
>TRBV2|TRBJ2-3
CASSLRLADTQYF
>TRBV25-1|TRBJ1-1
CASRVPGGTEAFF
>TRBV18|TRBJ1-5
CASSPSGTNQPQHF